The 2 T cell receptor beta chains listed next were all sequenced from one sample in a study of T cell clusters in autoimmune cytopenias (dated by TCRdb to the late 2010s). The sequencing machine was an Illumina MiSeq. TRB rearrangements were amplified by multiplex PCR using a touch-down protocol with TRB-A and TRB-B primer pools mixed in one tube. Each entry corresponds to one CDR3 protein sequence from reads that TCRdb reprocessed, and DNA is not given. The table for this sample lists some 880 distinct CDR3 sequences. Jointly, the top ten make up approximately 57% of the sample. Per sample, roughly 250 ng of peripheral blood genomic DNA, 30,000 to 40,000 genome equivalents, was used for TRB amplification. The sequenced sample was peripheral blood. The receptors come from a human donor with an autoimmune cytopenia or autoimmune hepatitis (not recorded which).

This clonotype is deemed medium-sized by its frequency. The chain joins TRBV5-1 to TRBJ2-2; TCRdb lists TRBD2, though no DNA is available to test this call. The CDR3 has 18 residues. Germline-derived CDR1 and CDR2 are SGHRS and YFSETQ. CDR3 amino acids: CASSWTSGSPRGTGELFF.

J is TRBJ2-3 and V is TRBV11-2; the TCRdb D gene call, TRBD2, has no DNA to confirm it. The CDR3 contains 14 residues. Germline CDR1 and CDR2: SGHAT and FQNNGV. The CDR3 region is CASSPLGVGDTQYF.